This T cell receptor (beta chain) was obtained from a study of Tregs in tolerant kidney transplant recipients. Clones were sequenced by immunoSEQ multiplex PCR, and TCRdb holds only the in-frame ones, with some missing. The table has 45,000 to 55,000 clones, around 90% seen once. The CDR3 has 13 residues. Trimming cost V 4 bases and J 0 bases, with 7 bases left between them. Germline values: CDR1 MNHEY, CDR2 SMNVEV (reference sequence). Recipients received nonmyeloablative bone marrow transplants from related graft donors, with transient mixed chimerism. The receptor was derived from a human patient who received a combined kidney and bone marrow transplant. Some T cells may originate from the graft donor. This sequence joins TRBV27 and TRBJ2-7; D is undetermined. The sequencing here drew on CD8+ T cells from blood (PBMCs), taken 24 months after the transplant. The CDR3 sequence: CASSSINSYEQYF. The CDR3, as DNA: TGTGCCAGCAGTTCAATCAACTCCTACGAGCAGTACTTC.